This TCR beta chain is from a study of T cell repertoires in cytomegalovirus infection. About the study: Public TCR beta signatures marked donors with CMV infection and the matching HLA. The study's findings and limits: In two of eight donors, the top clonotype was HLA-C-restricted CMV-specific. Individuals carrying CMV plus the relevant HLA were identified by cumulative frequency of public TCR beta families.

The V and J ends lost 3 bases and 7 bases respectively, with 12 bases between them. The CDR3 length is 13 residues. Using its own MiXCR run on the reads, TCRdb lists one record per CDR3 protein. The sample includes more than 45,000 distinct CDR3 sequences, 33% of them seen just once. This clonotype was counted a few times. Its antigen is currently unknown. V gene TRBV12-3 or TRBV12-4 combines with J gene TRBJ1-1; D unclear. This receptor was taken from a human donor in good health (CMV status not recorded). Some clones in this sample may be carry-over from other donors' samples. Sequencing input: PBMCs, sequenced either directly or after in vitro stimulation (not recorded which). CDR3 residues: CASSLLVDNEAFF. Written as DNA, the CDR3 is TGTGCCAGCAGTTTGCTAGTTGACAATGAAGCTTTCTTT.